This TCR beta chain was sequenced for a study of shared clonotypes between healthy human individuals. In germline, CDR1 is MNHNY, CDR2 SVGAGI (reference sequence). The CDR3 contains 14 residues. Trimming cost V 2 bases and J 2 bases, with 10 bases left between them. Every subset's genomic DNA went evenly onto several immunoSEQ plates. Here immunoSEQ multiplex PCR was the method, and the copy in TCRdb shows in-frame clones only, minus some. This table holds some 900,000 clones, 60% to 85% found once. The sequenced sample was memory CD4+ T cells sorted from blood. Subset noted: CD45RA-negative fraction. The J gene is TRBJ2-7, the V gene TRBV6-6; D gene uncertain. This receptor was identified in a man younger than 30 in good health. The CDR3 reads CASSYLDGAYEQYF. The DNA of the CDR3 is TGTGCCAGCAGTTACCTGGACGGTGCCTACGAGCAGTACTTC.